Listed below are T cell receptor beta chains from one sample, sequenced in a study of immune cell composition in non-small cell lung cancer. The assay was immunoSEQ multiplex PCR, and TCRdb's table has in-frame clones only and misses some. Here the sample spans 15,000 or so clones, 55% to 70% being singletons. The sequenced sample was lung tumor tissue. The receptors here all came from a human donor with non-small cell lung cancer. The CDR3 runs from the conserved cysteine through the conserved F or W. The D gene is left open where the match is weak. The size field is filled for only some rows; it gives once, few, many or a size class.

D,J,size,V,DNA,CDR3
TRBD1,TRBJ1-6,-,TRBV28,TGTGCCAGCAGCGTAACAGGGGTTTGGGCACCCCTCCACTTT,CASSVTGVWAPLHF
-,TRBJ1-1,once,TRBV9,TGTGCCAGCAGCGAACGAGGGAGTAGCACTGAAGCTTTCTTT,CASSERGSSTEAFF
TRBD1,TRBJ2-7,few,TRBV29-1,TGCAGCGTTGCGCGACGGGACAGAGGTTACGAGCAGTACTTC,CSVARRDRGYEQYF
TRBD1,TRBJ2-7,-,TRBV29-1,TGCAGCGTTGAGAGGGACAGCTCCTACGAGCAGTACTTC,CSVERDSSYEQYF
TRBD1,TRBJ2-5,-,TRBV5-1,TGCGCCAGCAGCTTGGTGGCGGGACAGGATCCTAGGGGGACCCAGTACTTC,CASSLVAGQDPRGTQYF
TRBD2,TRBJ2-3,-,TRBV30,TGTGCCTGGAGGGGACTAGCGGCCACAGATACGCAGTATTTT,CAWRGLAATDTQYF
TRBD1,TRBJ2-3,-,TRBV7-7,TGTGCTAGCAGCCCGACAGGGGTAGGGACAGATACGCAGTATTTT,CASSPTGVGTDTQYF
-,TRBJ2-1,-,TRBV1,TGCACCAGCAGCCTAAGCGGGGTGGATAACAATGAGCAGTTCTTC,CTSSLSGVDNNEQFF
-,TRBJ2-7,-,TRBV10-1,TGCGCCAGCAGTGATCCCACAGGGCGGGAGCAGTACTTC,CASSDPTGREQYF
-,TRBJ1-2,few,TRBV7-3,TGTGCCAGCAGCTTAGCGTCAGGGGTGGGCTATGGCTACACCTTC,CASSLASGVGYGYTF
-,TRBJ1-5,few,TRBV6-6,TGTGCCAGCAGTTCGGTCCCACCGAATCAGCCCCAGCATTTT,CASSSVPPNQPQHF
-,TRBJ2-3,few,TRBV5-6,TGTGCCAGCAGCTTAAACCCAGGGGCGCAGTATTTT,CASSLNPGAQYF
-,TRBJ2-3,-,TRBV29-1,TGCAGCGTTGGGAGGGGCACAGATACGCAGTATTTT,CSVGRGTDTQYF
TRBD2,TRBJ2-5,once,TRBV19,TGTGCCAGTAGTCCGCAACTAGCGGGGGGCAGGGAGACCCAGTACTTC,CASSPQLAGGRETQYF
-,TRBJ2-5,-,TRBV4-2,TGTGCCAGCAGCCTAAGCTCCTCGGAGGGTCAAGAGACCCAGTACTTC,CASSLSSSEGQETQYF
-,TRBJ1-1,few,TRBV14,TGTGCCAGCAGCCACCCAGGACAGAGGCAGGGCACTGAAGCTTTCTTT,CASSHPGQRQGTEAFF
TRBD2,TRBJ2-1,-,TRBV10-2,TGCGCCAGCATGTCAGCGGGGGTTGACAATGAGCAGTTCTTC,CASMSAGVDNEQFF
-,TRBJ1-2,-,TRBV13,TGTGCCAGCAGCTTATCGGAAAGGGGCCCTCATGGCTACACCTTC,CASSLSERGPHGYTF
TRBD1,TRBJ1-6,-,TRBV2,TGTGCCAGCAGTCCGGGACAGCTAAATTCACCCCTCCACTTT,CASSPGQLNSPLHF
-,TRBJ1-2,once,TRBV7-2,TGTGCCAGCAGCCCTGGGAGGGTTGATGGCTACACCTTC,CASSPGRVDGYTF
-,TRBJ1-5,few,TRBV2,TGTGCCAGCAGTGTTGACCGGCGGGCCTCGGTCCCCCAGCATTTT,CASSVDRRASVPQHF
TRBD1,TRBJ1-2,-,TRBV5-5,TGTGCCAGCAGCTTCCTTGACAGGGGGCGAGGCTACACCTTC,CASSFLDRGRGYTF
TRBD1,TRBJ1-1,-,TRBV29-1,TGCAGCGTTGTTCAGGGGGCATGGACTGAAGCTTTCTTT,CSVVQGAWTEAFF
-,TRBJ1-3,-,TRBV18,TGTGCCAGCTCACCTGCCTCCGGTTTCGCTGGAAACACCATATATTTT,CASSPASGFAGNTIYF
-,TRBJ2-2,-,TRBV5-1,TGCGCCAGCAGCTTGATCCTAGAGGGCGGGGAGCTGTTTTTT,CASSLILEGGELFF
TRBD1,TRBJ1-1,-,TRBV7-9,TGTGCCAGCAGCACCCCGGGACAGGGGATGAACACTGAAGCTTTCTTT,CASSTPGQGMNTEAFF
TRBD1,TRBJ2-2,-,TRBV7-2,TGTGCCAGCAGCCCGGGACAGGGGGCGACCGGGGAGCTGTTTTTT,CASSPGQGATGELFF
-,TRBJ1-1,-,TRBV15,TGTGCCACCGCGAGAAAGATGCTCACTGAAGCTTTCTTT,CATARKMLTEAFF
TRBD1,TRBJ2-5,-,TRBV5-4,TGTGCCAGCAGCCTGGGACAGGGGGGAGGAGAGACCCAGTACTTC,CASSLGQGGGETQYF
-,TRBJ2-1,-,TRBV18,TGTGCCAGCTCACGAGGTGCCCTCGGAAATGAGCAGTTCTTC,CASSRGALGNEQFF
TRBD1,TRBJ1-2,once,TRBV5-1,TGCGCCAGCAGCACCCAGGGGGTTGCTAACTATGGCTACACCTTC,CASSTQGVANYGYTF
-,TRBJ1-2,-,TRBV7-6,TGTGCCAGCAGCCCGGAGGTGGGGGCGGACTATGGCTACACCTTC,CASSPEVGADYGYTF
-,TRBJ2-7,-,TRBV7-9,TGTGCCAGCAGCGCCGTAACTAGCCCCAGCTCCTACGAGCAGTACTTC,CASSAVTSPSSYEQYF
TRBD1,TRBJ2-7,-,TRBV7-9,TGTGCCAGCAGCCAGGACAGGAGAACCTACGAGCAGTACTTC,CASSQDRRTYEQYF
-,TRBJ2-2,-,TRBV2,TGTGCCAGCTTGTGGACAGAAAACACCGGGGAGCTGTTTTTT,CASLWTENTGELFF
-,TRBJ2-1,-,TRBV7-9,TGTGCCAGCAGCTTTGGGCCCTTATTGTACAATGAGCAGTTCTTC,CASSFGPLLYNEQFF
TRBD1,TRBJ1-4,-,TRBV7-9,TGTGCCAGCAGCCTAGGACAGGTGGATGAAAAACTGTTTTTT,CASSLGQVDEKLFF
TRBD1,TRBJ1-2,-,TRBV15,TGTGCCACCAGCAGAGATCCGGGACAGCTCTATGGCTACACCTTC,CATSRDPGQLYGYTF
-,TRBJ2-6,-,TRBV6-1,TGTGCCAGCAGTGAAGCGAGGTCTGGGGCCAACGTCCTGACTTTC,CASSEARSGANVLTF
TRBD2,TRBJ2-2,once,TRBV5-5,TGTGCCAGCAGCTTGGGACTAGCGGGGGCTGCCGGGGAGCTGTTTTTT,CASSLGLAGAAGELFF
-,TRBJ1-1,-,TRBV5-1,TGCGCCAGCAGCTTGGACTCGAACACTGAAGCTTTCTTT,CASSLDSNTEAFF
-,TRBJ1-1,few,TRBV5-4,TGTGCCAGCAGCATAACACTGAACACTGAAGCTTTCTTT,CASSITLNTEAFF
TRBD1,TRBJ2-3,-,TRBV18,TGTGCCAGCTCACCATGGCTGGACAGGGAAGGGTCTGGTGAGTCGGATACGCAGTATTTT,CASSPWLDREGSGESDTQYF
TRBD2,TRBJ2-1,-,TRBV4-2,TGTGCCAGCAGCCCAAATCTAGCGGGGGGGTACAATGAGCAGTTCTTC,CASSPNLAGGYNEQFF
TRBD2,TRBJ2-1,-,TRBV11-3,TGTGCCAGCAGCTGGGGGGGGAGGGGAGGAGAGCAGTTCTTC,CASSWGGRGGEQFF
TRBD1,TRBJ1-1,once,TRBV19,TGTGCCAGTAGTATAGTGGGGACAGGTATGGTTTTCGTCACTGAAGCTTTCTTT,CASSIVGTGMVFVTEAFF
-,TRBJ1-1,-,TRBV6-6,TGTGCCAGCAGTAAGCAAGAGGGAACGGGTGAAGCTTTCTTT,CASSKQEGTGEAFF
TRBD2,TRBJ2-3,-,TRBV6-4,TGTGCCAGCAGCCGACTAGCGGGTTTGGGCACAGATACGCAGTATTTT,CASSRLAGLGTDTQYF
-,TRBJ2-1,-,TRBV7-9,TGTGCCAGCAGCTTCGACTTAATAGCGGCGGATGAGCAGTTCTTC,CASSFDLIAADEQFF
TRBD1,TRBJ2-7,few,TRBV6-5,TGTGCCAGCAGGAAGGACAGGGTTTCCTACGAGCAGTACTTC,CASRKDRVSYEQYF
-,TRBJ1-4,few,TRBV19,TGTGCCAGTAGTATTGGCAGGACCTCTAGGGGAAAACTGTTTTTT,CASSIGRTSRGKLFF
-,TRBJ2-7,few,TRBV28,TGTGCCAGCACCACAGGGAACGAGCAGTACTTC,CASTTGNEQYF
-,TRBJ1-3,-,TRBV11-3,TGTGCCAGCAGCTCAATAACTACTGGAAACACCATATATTTT,CASSSITTGNTIYF
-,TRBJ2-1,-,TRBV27,TGTGCCAGCAGTCCCGAGCGGGCTAGGGACAATGAGCAGTTCTTC,CASSPERARDNEQFF
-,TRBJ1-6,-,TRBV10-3,TGTGCCATCAGTGACTCAGTTGATTCACCCCTCCACTTT,CAISDSVDSPLHF
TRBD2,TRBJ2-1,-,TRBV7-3,TGTGCCAGCAGCTTCACCACTAGCGGGGCATCCTACAATGAGCAGTTCTTC,CASSFTTSGASYNEQFF
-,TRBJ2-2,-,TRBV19,TGTGCCAGTCATACCGGGACAACGAACACCGGGGAGCTGTTTTTT,CASHTGTTNTGELFF
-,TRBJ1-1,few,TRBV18,TGTGCCAGCTCACCACCCCTCGGACAAAAGCCCACTGAAGCTTTCTTT,CASSPPLGQKPTEAFF